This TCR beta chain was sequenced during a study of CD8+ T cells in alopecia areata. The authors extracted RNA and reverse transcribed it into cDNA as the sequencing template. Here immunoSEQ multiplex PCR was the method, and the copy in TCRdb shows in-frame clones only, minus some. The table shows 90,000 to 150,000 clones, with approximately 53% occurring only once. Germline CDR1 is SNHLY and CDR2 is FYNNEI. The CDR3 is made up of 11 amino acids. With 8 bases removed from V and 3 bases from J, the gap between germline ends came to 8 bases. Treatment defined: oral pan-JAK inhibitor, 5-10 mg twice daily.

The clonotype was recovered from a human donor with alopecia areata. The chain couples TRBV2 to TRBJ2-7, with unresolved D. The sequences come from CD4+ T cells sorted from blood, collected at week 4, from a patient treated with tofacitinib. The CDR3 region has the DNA TGTGCCAGCGGTTATCACTACGAGCAGTACTTC. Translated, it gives CASGYHYEQYF.